This record concerns one T cell receptor beta chain sequence. This clone has a handful of counts. Its antigen is still unknown. Base qualities are not at hand, and no much larger clone is one base apart. CDR1 is given as SEHNR and CDR2 as FQNEAQ, both from the germline V gene (reference sequence). From cysteine to phenylalanine, the CDR3 is 16 amino acids long. The CDR3 DNA has 48 bases and is translated from base 1. Trimming removed 1 base from V and 4 bases from J; the gene matches leave 3 bases unexplained. Another Seattle source contributed samples from volunteer blood donors who had recovered from COVID-19. The collaborating institutions used their own protocols to collect whole blood in K2EDTA tubes. Collaborator samples were shipped for TCRbeta analysis as frozen whole blood, isolated PBMCs, or DNA extracted from either sample type. TCRbeta CDR3 regions were amplified from genomic DNA using the immunoSEQ Assay, a bias-controlled multiplex PCR. Under the source paper's analysis protocol: Nucleated cell counts per sample were estimated from amplification of reference gene primers within the assay. To quantify the absolute abundance of each unique TCRbeta CDR3 rearrangement, sequence reads were collapsed and filtered. For each sample, productive Simpson clonality was calculated as the square root of Simpson's diversity index over productive rearrangements. In its TCRdb copy, this immuneACCESS table keeps in-frame sequences only and misses some clones. Where compared with another copy, unresolved V genes explain less than half of these, and the others have no known cause. V, J and clone size were drawn from that table, and D and trimming were deduced from the DNA. In all, the sample holds some 250,000 clones, and 87% of those were seen once. The ten most abundant clones make up roughly 7% of the sample.

The data are from a study of blood T cell repertoires in COVID-19 (dated by TCRdb to 2020 to 2021). For the wider study: Samples from collaborators originated in the United States, Italy and Spain and spanned both the acute and convalescent phases of COVID-19. The repertoires were made available in a free public database intended to serve as a resource for research on the immune response to SARS-CoV-2. Where HLA class I and class II types were available, the types were taken from metadata supplied by the sample provider, not from assay-based typing. Samples were obtained from the ongoing ImmuneRACE study (first 160 participants) and from approximately 1,200 subjects provided by 6 global collaborators. The sample metadata nearly always contained a de-identified subject ID, COVID-19 status, age in years and sex. The dataset comprised deeply sampled blood TCRbeta repertoires from subjects exposed to, actively infected with, or recovered from COVID-19. The prospective study material was composed of cDNA or gDNA derived from T cells, B-cell-depleted T cells, or PBMCs. Study-wide conclusions, independent of this receptor: How much clinical and demographic metadata was included differed by source and by participant, and the metadata was provided uncurated.

Here the chain combines TRBV7-9 and TRBJ2-2; 10 bases in between match TRBD1. Sequenced: peripheral blood. This sequence originates from a man between 60 and 75 years old who had recovered from COVID-19. The nucleotide sequence is given as TGTGCCAGCAGCTTAGAAGACAGGGGGCCCACCGGGGAGCTGTTTTTT. Its coded protein is CASSLEDRGPTGELFF.